The TCR beta chain described here comes from a study of control samples from healthy donors and cancer patients. Sequenced by immunoSEQ multiplex PCR; TCRdb stores in-frame clones only, minus some. The sample records 93,000 or so clones, about 89% being singletons. V lost 3 bases, J lost 4 bases, and 9 bases lay in between. CDR3 size: 13 residues. Germline V gives CDR1 SGDLS, CDR2 YYNGEE. The gene calls are TRBV9 and TRBJ2-3, with D hard to call. The sequencing input was PBMCs. This receptor was identified in a man between 60 and 70 years old with lung cancer. The CDR3 DNA is TGTGCCAGCAGCGGAGATACAGCAGATACGCAGTATTTT. Its protein is CASSGDTADTQYF.